This paragraph reports one T cell receptor beta chain. This entry belongs to a study of regulatory T cells in long-lasting Graves disease. Sequencing libraries for TCR beta were prepared with iRepertoire HTBI primers and Arm-PCR of CDR3 regions. TCRdb redid the calling of the multiplex PCR reads with MiXCR, one entry per CDR3 protein. The data contain about 430,000 distinct CDR3 sequences, about 15% of them seen just once; the ten biggest clones take up about 8%. Time point of the sample: newly diagnosed GD, antithyroid drugs for less than 3 months. Making the TCR library involved RNA that had been extracted from PBMCs. The V and J ends lost 6 bases and 5 bases, in that order; junction bases with no gene match: 11. The CDR3 length is 17 residues. Per germline, CDR1 KGHSH and CDR2 LQKENI. This sample was also put to use in a study of T cells in Graves' hyperthyroidism and ophthalmopathy.

The chain carries TRBV18 and TRBJ2-3, with 13 bases fitting TRBD2. Source: peripheral blood mononuclear cells (PBMCs), taken at new diagnosis, from a patient treated with antithyroid drugs. The sequence was collected from a woman aged 40 to 49 with Graves disease. The CDR3 is CASSPWTSGRTGDTQYF. The CDR3 DNA reads as TGTGCCAGCTCGCCTTGGACTAGCGGGAGAACAGGAGATACGCAGTATTTT.